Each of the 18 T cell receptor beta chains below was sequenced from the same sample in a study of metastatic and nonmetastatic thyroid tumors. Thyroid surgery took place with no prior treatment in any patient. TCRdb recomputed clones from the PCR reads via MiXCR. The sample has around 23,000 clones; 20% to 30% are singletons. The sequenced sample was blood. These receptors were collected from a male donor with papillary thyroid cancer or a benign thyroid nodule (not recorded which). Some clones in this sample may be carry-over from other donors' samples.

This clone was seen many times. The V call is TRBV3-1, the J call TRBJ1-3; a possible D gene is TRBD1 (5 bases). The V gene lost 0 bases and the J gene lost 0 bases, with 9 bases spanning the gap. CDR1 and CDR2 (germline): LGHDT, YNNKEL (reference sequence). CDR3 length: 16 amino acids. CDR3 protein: CASSQEGGGSGNTIYF. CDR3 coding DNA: TGTGCCAGCAGCCAAGAGGGGGGAGGCTCTGGAAACACCATATATTTT.

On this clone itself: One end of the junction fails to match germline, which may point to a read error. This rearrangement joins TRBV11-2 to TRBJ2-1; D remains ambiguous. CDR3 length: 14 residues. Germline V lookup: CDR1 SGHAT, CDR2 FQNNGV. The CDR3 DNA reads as TGTGACAGCAGCTTAGAGGTCCTGAGCAATGAGCAGTTCTTC. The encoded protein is CDSSLEVLSNEQFF.

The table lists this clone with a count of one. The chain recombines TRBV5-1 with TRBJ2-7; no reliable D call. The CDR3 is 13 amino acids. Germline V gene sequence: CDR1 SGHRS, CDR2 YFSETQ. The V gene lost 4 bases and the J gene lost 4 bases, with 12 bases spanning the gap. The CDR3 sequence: CASSPSPNYEQYF. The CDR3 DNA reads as TGCGCCAGCAGCCCGAGCCCTAATTACGAGCAGTACTTC.

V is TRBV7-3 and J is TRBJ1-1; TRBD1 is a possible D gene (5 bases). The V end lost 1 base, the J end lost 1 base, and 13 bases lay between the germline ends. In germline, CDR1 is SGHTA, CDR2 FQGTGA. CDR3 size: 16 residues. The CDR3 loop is CASSLIGEGPNTEAFF. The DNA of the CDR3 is TGTGCCAGCAGCTTAATCGGGGAGGGGCCGAACACTGAAGCTTTCTTT.

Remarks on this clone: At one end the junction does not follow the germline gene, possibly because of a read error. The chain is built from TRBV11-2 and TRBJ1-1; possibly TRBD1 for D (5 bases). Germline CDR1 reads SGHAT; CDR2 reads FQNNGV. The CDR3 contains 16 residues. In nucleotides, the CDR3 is TGTGACAGCAGCCCCCTTTTGACAGCGGCGAACTCTGAAGCTTTCTTT. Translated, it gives CDSSPLLTAANSEAFF.

This CDR3 is CATKGSLGPDTQYF. As DNA, the CDR3 is TGTGCCACCAAGGGCTCCTTAGGGCCAGATACGCAGTATTTT. The genes are TRBV6-1 and TRBJ2-3; D gene uncertain. Germline CDR1 is MNHNS and CDR2 is SASEGT. Trimming took 10 bases from V and 4 from J, leaving 18 bases between them. The CDR3 loop spans 14 amino acids.

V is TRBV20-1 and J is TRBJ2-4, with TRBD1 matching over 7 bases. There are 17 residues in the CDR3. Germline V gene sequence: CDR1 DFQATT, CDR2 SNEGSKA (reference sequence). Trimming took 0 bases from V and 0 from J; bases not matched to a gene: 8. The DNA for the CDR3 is TGCAGTGCTAGAGATTCAGGGGGATGGGTAGCCAAAAACATTCAGTACTTC. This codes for CSARDSGGWVAKNIQYF.

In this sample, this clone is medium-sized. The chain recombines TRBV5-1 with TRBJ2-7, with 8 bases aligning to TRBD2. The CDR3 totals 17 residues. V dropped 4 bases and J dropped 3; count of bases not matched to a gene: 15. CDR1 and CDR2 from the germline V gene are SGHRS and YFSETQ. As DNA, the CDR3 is TGCGCCAGCAGCCAAAACCCGGACATAGCGGGAAACTACGAGCAGTACTTC. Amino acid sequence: CASSQNPDIAGNYEQYF.

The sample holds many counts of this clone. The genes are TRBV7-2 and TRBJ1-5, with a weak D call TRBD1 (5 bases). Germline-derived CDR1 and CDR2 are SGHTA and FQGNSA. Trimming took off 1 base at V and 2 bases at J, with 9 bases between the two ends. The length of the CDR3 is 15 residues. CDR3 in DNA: TGTGCCAGCAGCTTAGGCGGACAAGGCAATCAGCCCCAGCATTTT. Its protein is CASSLGGQGNQPQHF.

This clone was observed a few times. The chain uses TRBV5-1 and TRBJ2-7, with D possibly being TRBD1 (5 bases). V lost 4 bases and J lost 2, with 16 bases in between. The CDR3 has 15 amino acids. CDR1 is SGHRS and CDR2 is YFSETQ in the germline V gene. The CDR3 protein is CASSPLQVVAYEQYF. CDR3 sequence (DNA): TGCGCCAGCAGCCCTCTACAGGTGGTTGCCTACGAGCAGTACTTC.

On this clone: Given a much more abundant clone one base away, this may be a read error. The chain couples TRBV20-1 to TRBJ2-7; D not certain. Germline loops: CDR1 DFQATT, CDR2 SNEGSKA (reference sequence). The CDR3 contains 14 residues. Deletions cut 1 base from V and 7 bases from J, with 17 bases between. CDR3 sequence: CSARVSWTPAEQYF. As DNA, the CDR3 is TGCAGTGCTAGAGTGTCGTGGACCCCCGCAGAGCAGTACTTC.

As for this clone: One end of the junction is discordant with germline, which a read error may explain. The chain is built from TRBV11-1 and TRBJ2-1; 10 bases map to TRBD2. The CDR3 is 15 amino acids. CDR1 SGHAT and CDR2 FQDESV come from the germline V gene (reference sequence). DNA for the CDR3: TGTTCCAGCAGCTTATGGGCTAGCGGGAGCAATCAGCAGTTCTTC. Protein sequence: CSSSLWASGSNQQFF.

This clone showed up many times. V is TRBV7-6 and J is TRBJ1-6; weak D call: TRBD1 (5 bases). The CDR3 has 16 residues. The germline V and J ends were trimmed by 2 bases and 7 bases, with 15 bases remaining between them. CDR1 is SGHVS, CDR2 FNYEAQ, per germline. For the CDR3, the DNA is TGTGCCAGCAGCTTATCTCAGGGATCTCAAAATTCACCCCTCCACTTT. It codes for CASSLSQGSQNSPLHF.

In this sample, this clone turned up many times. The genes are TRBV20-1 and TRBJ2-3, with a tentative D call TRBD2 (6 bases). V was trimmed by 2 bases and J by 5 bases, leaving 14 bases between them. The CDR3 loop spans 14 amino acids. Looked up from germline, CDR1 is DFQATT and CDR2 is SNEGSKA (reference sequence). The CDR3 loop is CSARSFGEVDTQYF. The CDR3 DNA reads TGCAGTGCTAGAAGTTTTGGGGAGGTAGATACGCAGTATTTT.

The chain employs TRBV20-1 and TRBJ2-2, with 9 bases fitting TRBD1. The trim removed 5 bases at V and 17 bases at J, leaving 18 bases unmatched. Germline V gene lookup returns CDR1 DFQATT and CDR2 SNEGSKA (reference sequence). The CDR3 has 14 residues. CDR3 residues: CSAPRTGDTGEPFF. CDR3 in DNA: TGCAGTGCTCCACGGACAGGGGACACCGGGGAGCCTTTTTTT.

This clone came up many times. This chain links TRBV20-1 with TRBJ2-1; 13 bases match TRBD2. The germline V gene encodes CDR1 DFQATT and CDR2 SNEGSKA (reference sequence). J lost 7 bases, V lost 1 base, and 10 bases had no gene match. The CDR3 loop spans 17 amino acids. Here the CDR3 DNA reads TGCAGTGCTAGAGTAATAGTTGGACTAGCGGGAGAAAATGAGCAGTTCTTC. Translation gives CSARVIVGLAGENEQFF.

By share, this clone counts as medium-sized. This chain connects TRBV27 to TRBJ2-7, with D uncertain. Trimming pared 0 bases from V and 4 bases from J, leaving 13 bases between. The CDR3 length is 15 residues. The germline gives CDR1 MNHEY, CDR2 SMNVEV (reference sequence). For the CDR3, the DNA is TGTGCCAGCAGTTTATCGTGGCGGAGCTCATACGAGCAGTACTTC. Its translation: CASSLSWRSSYEQYF.

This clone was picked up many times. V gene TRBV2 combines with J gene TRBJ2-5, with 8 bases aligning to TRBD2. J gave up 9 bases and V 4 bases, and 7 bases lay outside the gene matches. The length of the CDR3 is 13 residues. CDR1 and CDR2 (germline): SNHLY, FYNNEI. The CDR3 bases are TGTGCCAGCAGTGTGGAGCGGGAGAGGGCCCAGTACTTC. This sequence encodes CASSVERERAQYF.